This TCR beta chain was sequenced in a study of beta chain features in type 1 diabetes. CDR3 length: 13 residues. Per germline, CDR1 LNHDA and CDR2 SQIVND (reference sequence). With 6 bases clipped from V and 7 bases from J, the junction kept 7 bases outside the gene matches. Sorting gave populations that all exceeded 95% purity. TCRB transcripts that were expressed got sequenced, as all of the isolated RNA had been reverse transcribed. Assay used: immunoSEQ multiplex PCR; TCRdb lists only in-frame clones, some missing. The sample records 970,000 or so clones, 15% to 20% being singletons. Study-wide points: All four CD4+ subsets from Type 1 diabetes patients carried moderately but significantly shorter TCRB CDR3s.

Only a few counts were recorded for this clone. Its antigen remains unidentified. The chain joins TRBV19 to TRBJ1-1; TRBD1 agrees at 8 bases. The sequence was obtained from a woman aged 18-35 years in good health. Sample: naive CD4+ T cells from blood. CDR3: CASSTRGPLEAFF. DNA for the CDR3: TGTGCCAGTAGCACCAGGGGGCCCCTTGAAGCTTTCTTT. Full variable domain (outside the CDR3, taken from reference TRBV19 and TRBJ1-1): DGGITQSPKYLFRKEGQNVTLSCEQNLNHDAMYWYRQDPGQGLRLIYYSQIVNDFQKGDIAEGYSVSREKKESFPLTVTSAQKNPTAFYLCASSTRGPLEAFFGQGTRLTVV.